Following are 8 T cell receptor beta chains from one sample sequenced in a study of blood T cell repertoires in COVID-19. The assay was immunoSEQ multiplex PCR, and TCRdb's table has in-frame clones only and misses some. Among 250,000 to 350,000 clones listed, roughly nine tenths were seen once. What was sequenced was peripheral blood. Receptor source: a man younger than 30 with active or convalescent COVID-19.

The genes are TRBV5-6 and TRBJ1-1; D gene unclear. This CDR3 spans 13 amino acids. Germline loops: CDR1 SGHDT, CDR2 YYEEEE. Trimming took 4 bases from V and 3 from J, leaving 10 bases between them. This CDR3 is CASSPPSDTEAFF. The CDR3, as DNA: TGTGCCAGCAGCCCCCCTTCGGACACTGAAGCTTTCTTT.

V gene TRBV9 combines with J gene TRBJ2-2, with D tentatively TRBD1 (5 bases). Germline lookup yields CDR1 SGDLS and CDR2 YYNGEE. V gave up 2 bases and J gave up 6 bases, with 8 bases separating them. The CDR3 has 13 amino acids. CDR3 nucleotides: TGTGCCAGCAGCGTTTCAGGGCCCGGGGAGCTGTTTTTT. This encodes CASSVSGPGELFF.

This sequence joins TRBV7-2 and TRBJ2-7, with TRBD2 as a possible D gene (6 bases). V lost 1 base to trimming and J lost 1 base, with 11 bases between them. CDR3 size: 15 residues. Germline loops: CDR1 SGHTA, CDR2 FQGNSA. CDR3 region: CASSLGTKKSYEQYF. The DNA for the CDR3 is TGTGCCAGCAGCTTAGGGACTAAGAAGTCCTACGAGCAGTACTTC. The full variable domain, with the rest looked up from reference TRBV7-2 and TRBJ2-7, is GAGVSQSPSNKVTEKGKDVELRCDPISGHTALYWYRQSLGQGLEFLIYFQGNSAPDKSGLPSDRFSAERTGGSVSTLTIQRTQQEDSAVYLCASSLGTKKSYEQYFGPGTRLTVT.

V and J are TRBV19 and TRBJ1-6, with 9 bases that match TRBD1. The CDR3 contains 15 residues. CDR1 LNHDA and CDR2 SQIVND come from the germline V gene (reference sequence). After removal of 5 bases from V and 7 bases from J, the junction contained 6 bases not matched to a gene. The CDR3 is CASSLTGGPNSPLHF. The CDR3 nucleotides read TGTGCCAGTAGTTTAACAGGGGGCCCCAATTCACCCCTCCACTTT.

This clone was counted between two and nine times. The rearrangement uses TRBV6-6 and TRBJ1-5; the D gene is possibly TRBD1 (6 bases). V lost 5 bases, J lost 3 bases, and 11 bases lay in between. The CDR3 sequence is 14 residues long. Germline CDR1 reads MNHNY; CDR2 reads SVGAGI (reference sequence). CDR3 DNA sequence: TGTGCCAGCAGTAACAGGGTTGTCAATCAGCCCCAGCATTTT. This sequence encodes CASSNRVVNQPQHF.

This clone was seen just once. V gene TRBV11-3 combines with J gene TRBJ2-1; perhaps TRBD1 as D (6 bases). CDR1 and CDR2 (germline): SGHNT, YENEEA. V gave up 0 bases and J gave up 10 bases, with 13 bases separating them. The CDR3 totals 14 residues. The CDR3 spells CASSLDLDSTEQFF. The CDR3 nucleotides read TGTGCCAGCAGCTTAGACCTGGACAGCACCGAGCAGTTCTTC.

The chain employs TRBV2 and TRBJ1-5; D gene uncertain. V lost 6 bases to trimming and J lost 0 bases, with 9 bases between them. The CDR3 length is 14 residues. The germline V gene encodes CDR1 SNHLY and CDR2 FYNNEI. Here the CDR3 DNA reads TGTGCCAGCAGCACAGACGGTAGCAATCAGCCCCAGCATTTT. Translation gives CASSTDGSNQPQHF.

This clone showed up just a few times. The gene calls are TRBV2 and TRBJ1-5, with D perhaps TRBD1 (6 bases). Trimming took 2 bases from V and 7 from J, leaving 12 bases between them. The CDR3 is made up of 14 amino acids. The germline gives CDR1 SNHLY, CDR2 FYNNEI. CDR3 loop: CASSERQEHQPQHF. DNA for the CDR3: TGTGCCAGCAGTGAACGACAGGAGCACCAGCCCCAGCATTTT.